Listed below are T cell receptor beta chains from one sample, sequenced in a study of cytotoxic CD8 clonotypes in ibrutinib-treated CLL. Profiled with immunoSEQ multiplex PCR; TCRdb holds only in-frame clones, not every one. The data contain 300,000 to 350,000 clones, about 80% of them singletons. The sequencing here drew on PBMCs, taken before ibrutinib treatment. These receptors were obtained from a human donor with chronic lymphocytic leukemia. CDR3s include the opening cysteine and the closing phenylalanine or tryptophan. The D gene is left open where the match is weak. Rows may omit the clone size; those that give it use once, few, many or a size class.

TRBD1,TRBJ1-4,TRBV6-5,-,CASSFDREATNEKLFF,TGTGCCAGCAGTTTCGACAGGGAAGCAACTAATGAAAAACTGTTTTTT
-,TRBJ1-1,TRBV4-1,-,CASSLRDTHEAFF,TGCGCCAGCAGCCTCCGGGACACCCATGAAGCTTTCTTT
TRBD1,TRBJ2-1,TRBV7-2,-,CASSLPHQNRGSYNEQFF,TGTGCCAGCAGCTTACCCCATCAGAACAGGGGTTCCTACAATGAGCAGTTCTTC
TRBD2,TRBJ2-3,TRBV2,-,CASSPRGTSGRLGTDTQYF,TGTGCCAGCAGTCCTCGTGGCACTAGCGGGAGGTTGGGCACAGATACGCAGTATTTT
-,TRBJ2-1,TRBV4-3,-,CASSQGYLVTVQRHYNEQFF,TGCGCCAGCAGCCAAGGATATCTAGTGACTGTTCAGAGGCACTACAATGAGCAGTTCTTC
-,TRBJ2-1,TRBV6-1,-,CASSSPGRYTNEQFF,TGTGCCAGCAGTTCTCCGGGACGCTACACCAATGAGCAGTTCTTC
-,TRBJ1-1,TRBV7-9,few,CASSGQPNTEAFF,TGTGCCAGCAGCGGACAGCCGAACACTGAAGCTTTCTTT
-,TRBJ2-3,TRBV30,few,CAWKVTDTQYF,TGTGCCTGGAAGGTCACAGATACGCAGTATTTT
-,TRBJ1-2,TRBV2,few,CASTRSRGAGGYTF,TGTGCCAGCACCCGAAGCCGGGGGGCTGGAGGCTACACCTTC
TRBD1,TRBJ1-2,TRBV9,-,CASSVAFWDRGLSNYGYTF,TGTGCCAGCAGCGTAGCTTTTTGGGACAGGGGGCTCTCGAACTATGGCTACACCTTC
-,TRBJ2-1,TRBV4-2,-,CASSQGDEQFF,TGTGCCAGCAGCCAAGGGGATGAGCAGTTCTTC
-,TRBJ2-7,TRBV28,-,CASRPSAVYEQYF,TGTGCCAGCCGTCCTAGCGCCGTCTACGAGCAGTACTTC
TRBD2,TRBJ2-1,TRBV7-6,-,CASSSASGTEQFF,TGTGCCAGCAGCTCCGCTAGCGGGACTGAGCAGTTCTTC
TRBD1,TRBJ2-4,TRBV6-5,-,CASRAQGINIQYF,TGTGCCAGCAGAGCACAGGGGATAAACATTCAGTACTTC
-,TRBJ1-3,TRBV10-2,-,CASSGQVLSGNTIYF,TGCGCCAGCAGTGGTCAGGTCTTGTCTGGAAACACCATATATTTT
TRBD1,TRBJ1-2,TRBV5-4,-,CASSSPDRGQYGYTF,TGTGCCAGCAGCTCACCGGACAGGGGACAATATGGCTACACCTTC